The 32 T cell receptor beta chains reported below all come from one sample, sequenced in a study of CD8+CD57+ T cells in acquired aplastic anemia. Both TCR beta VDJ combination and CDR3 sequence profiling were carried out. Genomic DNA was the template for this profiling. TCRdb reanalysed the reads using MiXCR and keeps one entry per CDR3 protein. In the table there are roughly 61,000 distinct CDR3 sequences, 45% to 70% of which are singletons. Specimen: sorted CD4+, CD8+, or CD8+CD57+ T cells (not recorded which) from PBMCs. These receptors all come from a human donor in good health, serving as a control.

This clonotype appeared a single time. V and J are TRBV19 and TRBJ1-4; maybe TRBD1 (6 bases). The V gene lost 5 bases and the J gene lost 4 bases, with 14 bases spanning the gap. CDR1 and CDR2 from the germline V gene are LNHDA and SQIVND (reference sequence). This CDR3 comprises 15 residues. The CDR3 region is CASSVDRPSNEKLFF. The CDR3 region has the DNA TGTGCCAGTAGTGTCGACAGGCCCAGTAATGAAAAACTGTTTTTT.

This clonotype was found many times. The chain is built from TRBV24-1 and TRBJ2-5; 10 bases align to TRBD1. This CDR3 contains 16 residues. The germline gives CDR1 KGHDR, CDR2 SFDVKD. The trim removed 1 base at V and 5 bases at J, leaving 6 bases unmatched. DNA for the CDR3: TGTGCCACCAGTGATTTTAGCCGGGGACAGGGGGAGACCCAGTACTTC. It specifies CATSDFSRGQGETQYF.

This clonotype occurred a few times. The CDR3 bases are TGTGCCAGCAGCTTCGAGAACACTGAAGCTTTCTTT. Its translation: CASSFENTEAFF. The chain carries TRBV7-9 and TRBJ1-1; D is undetermined. The CDR3 runs to 12 residues. From germline, CDR1 is SEHNR and CDR2 FQNEAQ (reference sequence). V lost 3 bases and J lost 1, with 3 bases in between.

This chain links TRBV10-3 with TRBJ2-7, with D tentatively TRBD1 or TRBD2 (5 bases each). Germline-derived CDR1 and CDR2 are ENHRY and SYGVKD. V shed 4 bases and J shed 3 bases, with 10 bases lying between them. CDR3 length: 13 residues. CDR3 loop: CAISARGDYEQYF. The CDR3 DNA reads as TGTGCCATCAGTGCAAGAGGGGACTACGAGCAGTACTTC.

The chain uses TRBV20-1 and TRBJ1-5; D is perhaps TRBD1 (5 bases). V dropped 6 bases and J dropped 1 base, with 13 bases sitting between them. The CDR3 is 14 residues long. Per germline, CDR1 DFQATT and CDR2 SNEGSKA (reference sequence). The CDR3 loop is CSARAGPSNQPQHF. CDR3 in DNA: TGCAGTGCCAGGGCCGGGCCGAGCAATCAGCCCCAGCATTTT.

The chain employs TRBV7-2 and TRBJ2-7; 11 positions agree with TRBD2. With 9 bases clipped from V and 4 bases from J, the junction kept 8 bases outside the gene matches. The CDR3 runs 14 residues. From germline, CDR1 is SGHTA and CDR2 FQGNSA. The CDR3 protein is CASSEVAGGYEQYF. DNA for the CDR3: TGTGCCAGTTCGGAGGTAGCGGGAGGGTACGAGCAGTACTTC.

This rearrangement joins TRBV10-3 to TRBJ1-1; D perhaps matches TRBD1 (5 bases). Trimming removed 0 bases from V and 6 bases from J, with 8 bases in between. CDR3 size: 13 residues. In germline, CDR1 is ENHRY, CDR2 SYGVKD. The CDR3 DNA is TGTGCCATCAGTGAGTCGAGACAGTCTGAAGCTTTCTTT. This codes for CAISESRQSEAFF.

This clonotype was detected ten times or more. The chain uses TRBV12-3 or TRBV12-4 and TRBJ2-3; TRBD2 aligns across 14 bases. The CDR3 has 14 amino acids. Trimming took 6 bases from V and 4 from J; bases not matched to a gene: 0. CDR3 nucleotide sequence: TGTGCCAGCAGGGGACTAGCGGGAGCAGATACGCAGTATTTT. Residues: CASRGLAGADTQYF.

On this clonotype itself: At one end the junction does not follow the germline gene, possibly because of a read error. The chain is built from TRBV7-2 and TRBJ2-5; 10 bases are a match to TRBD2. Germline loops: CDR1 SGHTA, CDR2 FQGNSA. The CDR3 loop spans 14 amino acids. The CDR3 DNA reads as TGTGCCAGCAGCCTAGCGGGGGCGGGGGAGACCCAGTACTTC. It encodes CASSLAGAGETQYF. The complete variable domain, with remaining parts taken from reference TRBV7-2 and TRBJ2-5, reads GAGVSQSPSNKVTEKGKDVELRCDPISGHTALYWYRQSLGQGLEFLIYFQGNSAPDKSGLPSDRFSAERTGGSVSTLTIQRTQQEDSAVYLCASSLAGAGETQYFGPGTRLLVL.

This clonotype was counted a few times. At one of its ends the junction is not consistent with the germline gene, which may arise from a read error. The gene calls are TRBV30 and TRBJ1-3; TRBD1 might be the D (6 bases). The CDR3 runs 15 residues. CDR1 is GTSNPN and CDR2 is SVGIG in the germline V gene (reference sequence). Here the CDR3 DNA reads TGTGCCTGGGCCAATCACAGGGCCGCTGGAAACGCCATATATTTT. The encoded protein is CAWANHRAAGNAIYF.

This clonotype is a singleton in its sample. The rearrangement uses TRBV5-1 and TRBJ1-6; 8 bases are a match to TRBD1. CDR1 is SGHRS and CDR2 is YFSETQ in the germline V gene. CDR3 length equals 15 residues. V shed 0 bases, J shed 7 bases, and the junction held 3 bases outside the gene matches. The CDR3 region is CASSLGQGWNSPLHF. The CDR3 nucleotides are TGCGCCAGCAGCTTGGGACAGGGGTGGAATTCACCCCTCCACTTT. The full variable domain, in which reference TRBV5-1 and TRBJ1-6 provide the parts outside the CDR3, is KAGVTQTPRYLIKTRGQQVTLSCSPISGHRSVSWYQQTPGQGLQFLFEYFSETQRNKGNFPGRFSGRQFSNSRSEMNVSTLELGDSALYLCASSLGQGWNSPLHFGNGTRLTVT.

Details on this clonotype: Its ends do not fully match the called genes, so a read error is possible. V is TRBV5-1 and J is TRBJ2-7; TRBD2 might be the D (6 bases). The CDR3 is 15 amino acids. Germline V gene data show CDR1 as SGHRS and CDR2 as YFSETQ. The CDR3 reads CASSSGDSNYNEQYF. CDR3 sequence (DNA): TGCGCTAGCAGCTCGGGGGACTCCAACTACAATGAGCAGTACTTC.

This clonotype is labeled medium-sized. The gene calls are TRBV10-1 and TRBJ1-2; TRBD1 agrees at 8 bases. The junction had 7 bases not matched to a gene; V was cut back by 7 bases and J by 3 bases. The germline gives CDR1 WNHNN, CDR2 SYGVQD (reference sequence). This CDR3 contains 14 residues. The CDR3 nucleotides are TGCGCCAGCAACCTAACACAGGGGGACTATGGCTACACCTTC. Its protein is CASNLTQGDYGYTF.

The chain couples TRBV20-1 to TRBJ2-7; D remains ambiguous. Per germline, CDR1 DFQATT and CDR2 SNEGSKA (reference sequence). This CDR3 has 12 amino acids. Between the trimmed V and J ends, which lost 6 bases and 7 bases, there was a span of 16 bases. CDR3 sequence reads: CSASDGLSEQYF. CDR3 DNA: TGCAGTGCCTCGGACGGGCTTTCTGAGCAGTACTTC.

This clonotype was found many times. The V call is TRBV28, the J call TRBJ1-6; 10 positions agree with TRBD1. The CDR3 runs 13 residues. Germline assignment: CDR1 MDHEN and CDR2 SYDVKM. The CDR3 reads CALRGTGDSPLHF. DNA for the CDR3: TGTGCTTTGAGGGGGACAGGGGATTCACCCCTCCACTTT.

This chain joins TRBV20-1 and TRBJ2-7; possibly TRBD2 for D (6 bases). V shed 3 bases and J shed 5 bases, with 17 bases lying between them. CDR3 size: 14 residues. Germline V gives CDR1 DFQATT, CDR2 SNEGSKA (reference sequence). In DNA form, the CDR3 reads TGCAGTGCTAGGGACGGGAGAGGAAACAACGAGCAGTACTTC. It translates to CSARDGRGNNEQYF.

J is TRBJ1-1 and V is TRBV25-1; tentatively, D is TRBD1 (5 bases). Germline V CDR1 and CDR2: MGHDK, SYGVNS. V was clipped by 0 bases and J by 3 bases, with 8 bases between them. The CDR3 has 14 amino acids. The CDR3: CASSEYREYTEAFF. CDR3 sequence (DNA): TGTGCCAGCAGTGAATACAGGGAGTACACTGAAGCTTTCTTT.

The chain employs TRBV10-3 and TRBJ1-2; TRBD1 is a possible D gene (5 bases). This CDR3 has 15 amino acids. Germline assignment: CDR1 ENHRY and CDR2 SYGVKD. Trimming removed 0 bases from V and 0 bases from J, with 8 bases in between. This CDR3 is CAISESNRTNYGYTF. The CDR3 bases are TGTGCCATCAGTGAGTCGAACAGGACTAACTATGGCTACACCTTC.

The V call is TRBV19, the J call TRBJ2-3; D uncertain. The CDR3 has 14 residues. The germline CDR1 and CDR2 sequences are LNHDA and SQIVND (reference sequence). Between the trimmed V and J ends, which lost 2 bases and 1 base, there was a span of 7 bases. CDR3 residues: CASSIWSGTDTQYF. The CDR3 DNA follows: TGTGCCAGTAGTATATGGAGTGGCACAGATACGCAGTATTTT.

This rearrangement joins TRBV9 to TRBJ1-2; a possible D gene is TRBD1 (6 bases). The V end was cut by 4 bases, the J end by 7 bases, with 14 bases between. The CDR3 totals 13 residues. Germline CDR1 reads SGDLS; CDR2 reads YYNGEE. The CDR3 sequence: CASSLTGAGGYTF. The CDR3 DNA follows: TGTGCCAGCAGCCTAACGGGGGCCGGTGGCTACACCTTC.

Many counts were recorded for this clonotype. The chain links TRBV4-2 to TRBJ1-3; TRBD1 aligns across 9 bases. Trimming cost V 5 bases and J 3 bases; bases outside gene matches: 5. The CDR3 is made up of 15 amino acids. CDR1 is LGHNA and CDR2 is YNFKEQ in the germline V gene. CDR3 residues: CASSTRQGDGNTIYF. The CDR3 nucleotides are TGTGCCAGCAGCACCAGACAGGGGGATGGAAACACCATATATTTT.

CDR3 coding DNA: TGTGCCAGTAGGTATCAGGGGGCCGAGCAGTACTTC. This gives the protein CASRYQGAEQYF. This chain uses TRBV19 with TRBJ2-7; 8 nucleotides match TRBD1. CDR1 is LNHDA, CDR2 SQIVND, per germline (reference sequence). The CDR3 loop spans 12 amino acids. V gave up 6 bases and J gave up 6 bases; unmatched junction bases: 4.

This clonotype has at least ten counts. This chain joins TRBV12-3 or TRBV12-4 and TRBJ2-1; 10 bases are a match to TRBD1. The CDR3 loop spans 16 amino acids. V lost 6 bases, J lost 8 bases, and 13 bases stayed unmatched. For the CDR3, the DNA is TGTGCCAGCAGACAAGCACTCGGGACAGGGGTTTATGAGCAGTTCTTC. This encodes CASRQALGTGVYEQFF.

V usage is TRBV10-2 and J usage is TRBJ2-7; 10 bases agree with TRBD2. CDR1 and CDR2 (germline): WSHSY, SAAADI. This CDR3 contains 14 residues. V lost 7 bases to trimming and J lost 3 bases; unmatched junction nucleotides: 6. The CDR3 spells CASIPSGGVYEQYF. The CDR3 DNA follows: TGCGCCAGCATCCCAAGCGGGGGGGTCTACGAGCAGTACTTC.

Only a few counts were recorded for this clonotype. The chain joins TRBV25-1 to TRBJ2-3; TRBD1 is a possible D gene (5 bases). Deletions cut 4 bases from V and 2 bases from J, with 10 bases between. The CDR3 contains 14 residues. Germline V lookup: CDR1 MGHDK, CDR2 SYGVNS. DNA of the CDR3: TGTGCCAGCAGTGCCGGACACAACACAGATACGCAGTATTTT. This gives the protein CASSAGHNTDTQYF.

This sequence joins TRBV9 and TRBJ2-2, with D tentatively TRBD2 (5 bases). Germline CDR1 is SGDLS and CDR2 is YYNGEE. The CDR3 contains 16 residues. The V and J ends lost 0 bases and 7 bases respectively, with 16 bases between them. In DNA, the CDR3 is TGTGCCAGCAGCGTAGGCGGGTCTGTGCTGGGCGGGGAGCTGTTTTTT. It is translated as CASSVGGSVLGGELFF.

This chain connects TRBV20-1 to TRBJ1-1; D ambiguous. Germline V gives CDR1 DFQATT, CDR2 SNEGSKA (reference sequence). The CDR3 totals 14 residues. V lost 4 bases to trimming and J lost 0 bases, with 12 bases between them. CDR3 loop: CSAKWTVMNTEAFF. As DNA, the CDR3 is TGCAGTGCTAAATGGACCGTCATGAACACTGAAGCTTTCTTT.

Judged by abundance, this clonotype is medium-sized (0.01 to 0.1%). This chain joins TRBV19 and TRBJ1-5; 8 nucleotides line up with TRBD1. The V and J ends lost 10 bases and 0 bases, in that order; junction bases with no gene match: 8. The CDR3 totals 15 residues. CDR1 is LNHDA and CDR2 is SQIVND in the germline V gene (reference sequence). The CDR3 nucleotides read TGTGCCACCACCAGGGGGCAGGGTAGCAATCAGCCCCAGCATTTT. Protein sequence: CATTRGQGSNQPQHF.

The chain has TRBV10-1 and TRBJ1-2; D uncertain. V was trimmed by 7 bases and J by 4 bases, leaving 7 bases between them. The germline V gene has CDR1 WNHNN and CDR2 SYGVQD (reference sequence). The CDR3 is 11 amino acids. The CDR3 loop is CASNGFYGYTF. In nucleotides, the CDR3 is TGCGCCAGCAACGGGTTCTATGGCTACACCTTC.

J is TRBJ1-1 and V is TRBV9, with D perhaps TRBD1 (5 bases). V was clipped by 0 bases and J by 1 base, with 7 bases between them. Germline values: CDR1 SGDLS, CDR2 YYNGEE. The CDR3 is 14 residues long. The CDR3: CASSVGQQNTEAFF. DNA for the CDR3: TGTGCCAGCAGCGTAGGACAGCAGAACACTGAAGCTTTCTTT.

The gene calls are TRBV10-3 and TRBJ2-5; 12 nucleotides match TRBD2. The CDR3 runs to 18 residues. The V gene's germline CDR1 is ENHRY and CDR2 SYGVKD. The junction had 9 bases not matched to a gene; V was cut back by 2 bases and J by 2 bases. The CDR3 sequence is CAISEGASGRALQETQYF. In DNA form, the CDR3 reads TGTGCCATCAGTGAGGGGGCTAGCGGGAGGGCCTTACAAGAGACCCAGTACTTC.

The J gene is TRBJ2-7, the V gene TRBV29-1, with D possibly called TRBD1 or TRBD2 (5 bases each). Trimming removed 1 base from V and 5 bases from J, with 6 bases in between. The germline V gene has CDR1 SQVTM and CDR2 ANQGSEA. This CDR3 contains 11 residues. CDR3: CSVEGDHEQYF. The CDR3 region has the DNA TGCAGCGTTGAAGGGGACCACGAGCAGTACTTC.